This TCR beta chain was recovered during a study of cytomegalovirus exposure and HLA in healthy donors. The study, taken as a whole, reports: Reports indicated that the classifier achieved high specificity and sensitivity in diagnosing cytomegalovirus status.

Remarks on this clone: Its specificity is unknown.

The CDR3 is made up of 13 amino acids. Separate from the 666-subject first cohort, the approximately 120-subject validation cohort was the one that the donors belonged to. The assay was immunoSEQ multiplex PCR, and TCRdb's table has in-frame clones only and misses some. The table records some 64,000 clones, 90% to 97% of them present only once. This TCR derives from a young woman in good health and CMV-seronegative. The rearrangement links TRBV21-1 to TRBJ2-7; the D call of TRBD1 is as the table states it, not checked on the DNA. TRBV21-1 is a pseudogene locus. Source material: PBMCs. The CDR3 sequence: CASSKFRGYEQYF. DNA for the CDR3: TGTGCCAGCAGCAAATTTAGGGGCTACGAGCAGTACTTC.